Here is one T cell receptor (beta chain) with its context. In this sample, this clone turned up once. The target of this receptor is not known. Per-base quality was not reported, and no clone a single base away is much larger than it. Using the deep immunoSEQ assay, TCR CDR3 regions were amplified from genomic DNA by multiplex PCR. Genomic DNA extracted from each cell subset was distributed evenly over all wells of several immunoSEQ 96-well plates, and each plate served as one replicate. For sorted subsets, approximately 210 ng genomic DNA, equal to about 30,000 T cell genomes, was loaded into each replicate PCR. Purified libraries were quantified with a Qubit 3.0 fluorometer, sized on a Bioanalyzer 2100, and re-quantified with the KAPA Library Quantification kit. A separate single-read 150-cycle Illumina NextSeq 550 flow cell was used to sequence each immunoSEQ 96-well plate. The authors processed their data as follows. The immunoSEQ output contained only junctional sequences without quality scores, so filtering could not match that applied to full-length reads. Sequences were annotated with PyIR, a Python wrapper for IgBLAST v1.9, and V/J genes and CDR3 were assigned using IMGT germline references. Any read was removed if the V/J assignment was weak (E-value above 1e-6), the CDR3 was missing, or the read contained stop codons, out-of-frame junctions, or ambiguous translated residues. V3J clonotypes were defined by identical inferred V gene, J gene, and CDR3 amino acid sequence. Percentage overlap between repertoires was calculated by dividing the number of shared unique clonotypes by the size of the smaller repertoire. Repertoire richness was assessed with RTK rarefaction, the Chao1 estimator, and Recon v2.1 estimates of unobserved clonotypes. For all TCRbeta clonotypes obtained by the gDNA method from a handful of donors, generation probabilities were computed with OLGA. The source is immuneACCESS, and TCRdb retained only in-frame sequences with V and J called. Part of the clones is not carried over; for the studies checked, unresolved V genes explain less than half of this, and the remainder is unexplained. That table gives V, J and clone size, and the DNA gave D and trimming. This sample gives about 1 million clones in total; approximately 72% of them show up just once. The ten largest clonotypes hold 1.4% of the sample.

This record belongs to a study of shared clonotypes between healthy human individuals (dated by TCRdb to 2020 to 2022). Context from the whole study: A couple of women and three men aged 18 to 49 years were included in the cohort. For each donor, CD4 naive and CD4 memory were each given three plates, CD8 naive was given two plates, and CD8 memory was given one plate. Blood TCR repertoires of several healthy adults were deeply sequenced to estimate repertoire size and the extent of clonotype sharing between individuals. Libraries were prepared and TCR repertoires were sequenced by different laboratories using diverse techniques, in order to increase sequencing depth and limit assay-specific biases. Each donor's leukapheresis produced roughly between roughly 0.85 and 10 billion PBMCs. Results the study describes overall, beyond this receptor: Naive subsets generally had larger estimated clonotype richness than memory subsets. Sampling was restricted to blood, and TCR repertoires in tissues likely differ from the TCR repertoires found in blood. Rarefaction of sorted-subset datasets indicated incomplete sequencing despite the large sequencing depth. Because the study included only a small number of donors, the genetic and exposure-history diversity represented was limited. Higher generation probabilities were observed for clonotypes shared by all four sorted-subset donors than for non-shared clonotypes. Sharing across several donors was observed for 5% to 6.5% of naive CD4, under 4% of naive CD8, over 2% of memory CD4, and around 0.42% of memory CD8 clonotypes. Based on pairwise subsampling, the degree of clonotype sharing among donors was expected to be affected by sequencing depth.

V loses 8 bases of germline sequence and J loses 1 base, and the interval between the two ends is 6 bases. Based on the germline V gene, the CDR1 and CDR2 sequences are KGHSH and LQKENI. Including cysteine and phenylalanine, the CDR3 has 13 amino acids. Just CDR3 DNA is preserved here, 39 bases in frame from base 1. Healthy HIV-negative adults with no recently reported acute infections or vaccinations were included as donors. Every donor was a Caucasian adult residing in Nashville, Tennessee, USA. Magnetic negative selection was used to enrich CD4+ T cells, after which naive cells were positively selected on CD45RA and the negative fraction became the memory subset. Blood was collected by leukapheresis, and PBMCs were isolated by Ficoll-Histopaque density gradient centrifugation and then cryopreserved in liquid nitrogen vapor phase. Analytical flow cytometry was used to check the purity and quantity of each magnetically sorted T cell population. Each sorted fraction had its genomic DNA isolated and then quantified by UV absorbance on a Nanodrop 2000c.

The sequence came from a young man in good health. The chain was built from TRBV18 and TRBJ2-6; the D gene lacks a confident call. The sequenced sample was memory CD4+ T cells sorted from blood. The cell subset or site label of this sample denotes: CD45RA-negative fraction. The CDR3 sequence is CASQLSGANVLTF. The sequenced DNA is TGTGCCAGCCAACTTTCTGGGGCCAACGTCCTGACTTTC.